This is a list of T cell receptor beta chains from one sample in a study of radiotherapy plus CTLA-4 blockade in lung cancer. Only in-frame clones appear in the TCRdb table, and some are missing; sequencing was by immunoSEQ multiplex PCR. The sample gives 95,000 to 150,000 clones, 85% to 90% of which show up once; more than 6.5% is in the top ten. The specimen comprised peripheral blood, sampled from a patient treated with radiotherapy plus ipilimumab. The receptors here all came from a human donor with non-small cell lung cancer that progressed on radiotherapy plus ipilimumab. Each CDR3 is given with its conserved first and last residue. The order of the fields is J gene, V gene, CDR3 protein.

j_call: TRBJ2-7
v_call: TRBV27
cdr3_aa: CASSFTGYEQYF

j_call: TRBJ2-1
v_call: TRBV7-9
cdr3_aa: CASSFDLGEQFF

j_call: TRBJ1-1
v_call: TRBV5-1
cdr3_aa: CASSLEGVTEAFF

j_call: TRBJ2-1
v_call: TRBV7-2
cdr3_aa: CASSLGGGEQFF

j_call: TRBJ1-5
v_call: TRBV2
cdr3_aa: CASSVGTGNQPQHF

j_call: TRBJ2-7
v_call: TRBV27
cdr3_aa: CASSSPRGSGRRYEQYF

j_call: TRBJ2-5
v_call: TRBV6-1
cdr3_aa: CASSEPTRLAFETQYF

j_call: TRBJ1-1
v_call: TRBV5-4
cdr3_aa: CASSAAQGLNTEAFF

j_call: TRBJ1-1
v_call: TRBV6-1
cdr3_aa: CASRTSDRENTEAFF

j_call: TRBJ2-1
v_call: TRBV2
cdr3_aa: CASSEATGGGFEFF